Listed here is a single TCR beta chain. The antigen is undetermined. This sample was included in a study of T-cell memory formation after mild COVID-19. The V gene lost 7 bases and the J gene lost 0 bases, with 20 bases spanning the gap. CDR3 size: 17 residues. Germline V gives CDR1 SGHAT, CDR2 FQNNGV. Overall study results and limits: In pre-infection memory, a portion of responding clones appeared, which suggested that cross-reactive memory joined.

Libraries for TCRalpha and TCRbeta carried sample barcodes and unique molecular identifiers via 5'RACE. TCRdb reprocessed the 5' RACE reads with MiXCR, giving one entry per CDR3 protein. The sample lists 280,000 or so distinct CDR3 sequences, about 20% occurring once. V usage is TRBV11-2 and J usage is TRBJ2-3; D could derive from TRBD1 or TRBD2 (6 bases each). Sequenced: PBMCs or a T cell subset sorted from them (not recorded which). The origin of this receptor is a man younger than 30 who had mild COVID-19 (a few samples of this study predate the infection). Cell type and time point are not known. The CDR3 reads CASTQRGAHASTDTQYF. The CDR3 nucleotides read TGTGCCAGCACCCAAAGGGGGGCACACGCTAGCACAGATACGCAGTATTTT.